Sequencing of this TCR beta chain was carried out in a study of identical twins. This clonotype appeared many times. Carrying unique molecular identifiers, the cDNA also gained a universal primer site through template switching. Each CDR3 protein is one row after TCRdb ran MiXCR on the 5' RACE reads. The sample lists around 680,000 distinct CDR3 sequences; roughly 8% were seen once. The same sample was also studied in work on yellow fever vaccine responses in identical twins.

The receptor was isolated from a woman in her late teens or twenties in good health. The sequencing input was PBMCs.

The CDR3 DNA sequence: TGTGCCAGCAGCCAACTGGCGGGGGTACAAGAGACCCAGTACTTC. This translates into CASSQLAGVQETQYF. This chain connects TRBV3-1 to TRBJ2-5, with 7 bases identical to TRBD2. V gave up 2 bases and J gave up 2 bases; unmatched junction bases: 5. CDR1 is LGHDT and CDR2 is YNNKEL in the germline V gene (reference sequence). This CDR3 has 15 residues.